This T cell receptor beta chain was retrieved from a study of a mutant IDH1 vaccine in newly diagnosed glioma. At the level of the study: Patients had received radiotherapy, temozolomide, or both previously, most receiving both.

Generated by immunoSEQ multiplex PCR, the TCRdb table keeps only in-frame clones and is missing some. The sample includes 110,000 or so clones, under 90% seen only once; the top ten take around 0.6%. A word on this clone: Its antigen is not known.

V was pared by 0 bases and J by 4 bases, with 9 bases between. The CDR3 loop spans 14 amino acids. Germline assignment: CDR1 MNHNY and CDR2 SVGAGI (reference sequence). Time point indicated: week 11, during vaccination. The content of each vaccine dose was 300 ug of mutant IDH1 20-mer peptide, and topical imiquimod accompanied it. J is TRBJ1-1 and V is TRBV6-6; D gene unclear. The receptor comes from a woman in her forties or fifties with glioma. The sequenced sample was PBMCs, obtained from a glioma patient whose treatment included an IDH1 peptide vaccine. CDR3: CASSYSGTPTEAFF. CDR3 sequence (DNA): TGTGCCAGCAGTTACTCGGGCACCCCCACTGAAGCTTTCTTT.